The next 20 T cell receptor beta chains were all read from a single sample in a study of identical twins. A single record per CDR3 protein comes from TCRdb applying MiXCR to the 5' RACE reads. The sample lists 600,000 to 700,000 distinct CDR3 sequences; approximately 21% were seen once. This sample was shared with a second study, whose subject was T cells expressing NK-cell markers.

Material for sequencing was PBMCs. Every receptor here comes from a young woman in good health.

This clonotype was seen ten or more times. This chain joins TRBV7-2 and TRBJ2-1; maybe TRBD2 (5 bases). Looked up from germline, CDR1 is SGHTA and CDR2 is FQGNSA. V lost 1 base and J lost 4, with 5 bases in between. This CDR3 has 13 residues. The CDR3: CASSLERYNEQFF. CDR3 bases: TGTGCCAGCAGCTTAGAGCGGTACAATGAGCAGTTCTTC. Complete variable domain (other parts from reference TRBV7-2 and TRBJ2-1): GAGVSQSPSNKVTEKGKDVELRCDPISGHTALYWYRQSLGQGLEFLIYFQGNSAPDKSGLPSDRFSAERTGGSVSTLTIQRTQQEDSAVYLCASSLERYNEQFFGPGTRLTVL.

This clonotype appeared once. The chain employs TRBV25-1 and TRBJ2-2; D call uncertain. The germline V and J ends were trimmed by 3 bases and 2 bases, with 7 bases remaining between them. In germline, CDR1 is MGHDK, CDR2 SYGVNS. This CDR3 contains 14 residues. Here the CDR3 DNA reads TGTGCCAGCAGTGATAATGTAAACACCGGGGAGCTGTTTTTT. Its translation: CASSDNVNTGELFF.

This clonotype was counted a few times. The V call is TRBV20-1, the J call TRBJ2-5; the D gene is possibly TRBD1 (6 bases). V was shortened by 3 bases and J by 5 bases, with 13 bases between the two germline ends. Germline V CDR1 and CDR2: DFQATT, SNEGSKA (reference sequence). The CDR3 sequence is 13 residues long. CDR3 loop: CSASHQGLETQYF. In DNA form, the CDR3 reads TGCAGTGCTAGTCATCAGGGGCTCGAGACCCAGTACTTC.

This clonotype was observed at least ten times. This chain links TRBV20-1 with TRBJ2-1, with 9 positions matching TRBD2. V was clipped by 6 bases and J by 13 bases; unmatched bases: 16. The CDR3 contains 14 residues. The germline gives CDR1 DFQATT, CDR2 SNEGSKA (reference sequence). CDR3 region: CSAPGLASFGIQFF. In DNA, the CDR3 is TGCAGTGCGCCGGGACTAGCATCGTTTGGTATTCAGTTCTTC.

At least ten counts were recorded for this clonotype. The rearrangement links TRBV12-3 or TRBV12-4 to TRBJ1-1, with D possibly being TRBD1 (5 bases). V lost 2 bases, J lost 11 bases, and 18 bases lay in between. This CDR3 contains 14 residues. The CDR3 region is CASSLRDSWGVAFF. The CDR3 bases are TGTGCCAGCAGTTTAAGGGACTCCTGGGGGGTCGCTTTCTTT.

The sample holds a few counts of this clonotype. This chain connects TRBV4-2 to TRBJ2-3, with D hard to call. The CDR3 is made up of 14 amino acids. Germline CDR1 LGHNA, CDR2 YNFKEQ. Trimming took 2 bases from V and 1 from J, leaving 7 bases between them. CDR3: CASSQTPGTDTQYF. The DNA of the CDR3 is TGTGCCAGCAGCCAAACCCCCGGCACAGATACGCAGTATTTT.

This clonotype appeared many times. V usage is TRBV7-9 and J usage is TRBJ2-1; the D gene is possibly TRBD2 (6 bases). V was clipped by 5 bases and J by 10 bases, with 15 bases between them. Germline CDR1 is SEHNR and CDR2 is FQNEAQ (reference sequence). This CDR3 comprises 13 residues. CDR3 sequence: CASSRGTRGEQFF. CDR3 nucleotide sequence: TGTGCCAGCAGCCGGGGGACCCGCGGGGAGCAGTTCTTC.

This clonotype was seen more than once but under ten times. The chain uses TRBV12-3 or TRBV12-4 and TRBJ1-2; TRBD1 agrees at 11 bases. Losses at the gene ends were 5 bases for V and 9 bases for J; bases not matched to a gene: 14. The CDR3 length is 16 residues. CDR3 residues: CASSPRGQGARYRYTF. The DNA for the CDR3 is TGTGCCAGCAGTCCCCGAGGACAGGGGGCAAGATATCGCTACACCTTC.

Only a few counts were recorded for this clonotype. The chain uses TRBV28 and TRBJ2-1; 8 bases match TRBD2. This CDR3 is built from 14 residues. Germline assignment: CDR1 MDHEN and CDR2 SYDVKM. J gave up 3 bases and V 8 bases, and 6 bases lay outside the gene matches. The CDR3 reads CASQAGADYNEQFF. DNA for the CDR3: TGTGCCAGCCAAGCGGGAGCAGACTACAATGAGCAGTTCTTC.

This clonotype was counted a single time. This chain links TRBV6-2 or TRBV6-3 with TRBJ1-5; tentatively, D is TRBD1 (5 bases). This CDR3 has 16 residues. Trimming pared 6 bases from V and 0 bases from J, leaving 15 bases between. Germline CDR1 is MNHEY and CDR2 is SVGEGT. CDR3: CASRRGPSYSNQPQHF. CDR3 coding DNA: TGTGCCAGCAGGAGGGGACCGTCGTATAGCAATCAGCCCCAGCATTTT.

The chain recombines TRBV7-8 with TRBJ1-3; 9 bases fit TRBD1. The CDR3 runs 14 residues. Germline-derived CDR1 and CDR2 are SGHVS and FQNEAQ. Trimming took 3 bases from V and 4 from J; bases not matched to a gene: 1. CDR3 residues: CASSFTGGGNTIYF. As DNA, the CDR3 is TGTGCCAGCAGCTTTACAGGGGGCGGAAACACCATATATTTT.

This sequence joins TRBV20-1 and TRBJ2-3; TRBD1 is a possible D gene (6 bases). The V gene lost 7 bases and the J gene lost 0 bases, with 11 bases spanning the gap. This CDR3 spans 13 amino acids. From germline, CDR1 is DFQATT and CDR2 SNEGSKA (reference sequence). CDR3 residues: CSVVDSSTDTQYF. Here the CDR3 DNA reads TGCAGTGTTGTGGACAGCAGCACAGATACGCAGTATTTT.

This chain joins TRBV20-1 and TRBJ2-5; D uncertain. CDR3 length equals 12 residues. CDR1 and CDR2 (germline): DFQATT, SNEGSKA (reference sequence). Trimming pared 0 bases from V and 4 bases from J, leaving 6 bases between. The CDR3 DNA reads as TGCAGTGCTAGAGAGGTAGCAGAGACCCAGTACTTC. Translated, it gives CSAREVAETQYF.

This clonotype was observed a handful of times. The V call is TRBV15, the J call TRBJ2-3; no definite D call. Trimming took 0 bases from V and 6 from J, leaving 7 bases between them. Germline values: CDR1 LNHNV, CDR2 YYDKDF (reference sequence). This CDR3 region has 13 residues. The CDR3 DNA sequence: TGTGCCACCAGCAGAGATCATCGGGATACGCAGTATTTT. This gives the protein CATSRDHRDTQYF.

This clonotype appeared a few times. The gene calls are TRBV28 and TRBJ1-5, with D perhaps TRBD1 (6 bases). Germline V lookup: CDR1 MDHEN, CDR2 SYDVKM. V lost 6 bases to trimming and J lost 0 bases, with 12 bases between them. CDR3 size: 15 residues. CDR3 sequence reads: CASRTGAYSNQPQHF. The CDR3 DNA follows: TGTGCCAGCAGGACAGGAGCTTATAGCAATCAGCCCCAGCATTTT.

The CDR3 reads CSASSTLKVTGELFF. The CDR3 nucleotides are TGCAGTGCTAGCTCTACCCTTAAGGTCACCGGGGAGCTGTTTTTT. This rearrangement joins TRBV20-1 to TRBJ2-2; D ambiguous. The length of the CDR3 is 15 residues. Trimming removed 3 bases at V and 4 bases at J, with 15 bases between. Germline CDR1 and CDR2: DFQATT and SNEGSKA (reference sequence).

This clonotype appeared a few times. This chain joins TRBV12-3 or TRBV12-4 and TRBJ2-7; D gene uncertain. This CDR3 comprises 13 residues. Trimming removed 9 bases at V and 3 bases at J, with 15 bases between. CDR3 in amino acids: CASKEDANYEQYF. CDR3 DNA: TGTGCCAGTAAAGAGGACGCAAACTACGAGCAGTACTTC.

Only a few counts were recorded for this clonotype. The gene calls are TRBV5-5 and TRBJ2-7, with TRBD1 matching 7 bases. V was pared by 0 bases and J by 4 bases, with 4 bases of the junction left unmatched. The CDR3 has 14 amino acids. Germline assignment: CDR1 SGHKS and CDR2 YYEKEE (reference sequence). This chain's CDR3 is CASSLGTGIYEQYF. CDR3 bases: TGTGCCAGCAGCTTGGGGACAGGAATATACGAGCAGTACTTC.

This clonotype was counted between two and nine times. The junction does not match germline at one end; this may be a read error. This sequence joins TRBV5-1 and TRBJ2-3, with 11 bases matching TRBD2. The CDR3 spans 15 residues. Germline loops: CDR1 SGHRS, CDR2 YFSETQ. The CDR3 region is CASRLGLADTDTQYF. CDR3 DNA: TGCGCCAGCAGATTGGGACTAGCGGACACAGATACGCAGTATTTT. Combining the CDR3 with reference TRBV5-1 and TRBJ2-3 gives the whole variable domain KAGVTQTPRYLIKTRGQQVTLSCSPISGHRSVSWYQQTPGQGLQFLFEYFSETQRNKGNFPGRFSGRQFSNSRSEMNVSTLELGDSALYLCASRLGLADTDTQYFGPGTRLTVL.

About this clonotype: A clone one base away is much larger, so this may be a read error. The chain joins TRBV4-2 to TRBJ2-1, with 11 bases that match TRBD2. Trimming cost V 0 bases and J 3 bases; bases outside gene matches: 4. There are 17 residues in the CDR3. Germline CDR1 and CDR2: LGHNA and YNFKEQ. The CDR3 DNA is TGTGCCAGCAGCCAAGATATACTAGCGGGGGTCTACAATGAGCAGTTCTTC. It specifies CASSQDILAGVYNEQFF.